This passage covers 4 T cell receptor beta chains from one sample sequenced in a study of cytomegalovirus exposure and HLA in healthy donors. Both 60 Vbeta primers and 13 Jbeta primers went into the PCR. The table came from immunoSEQ multiplex PCR; TCRdb's copy has only in-frame clones and leaves some out. This sample contains under 150,000 clones. The sequenced material came from PBMCs. Every receptor here comes from a woman aged 40 to 49 in good health and CMV-seronegative.

The chain employs TRBV15 and TRBJ1-2; D not certain. This CDR3 region has 14 residues. Germline values: CDR1 LNHNV, CDR2 YYDKDF (reference sequence). Trimming shortened V by 1 base and J by 3 bases, and 9 bases separated the two germline ends. Here the CDR3 DNA reads TGTGCCACCAGCAGAGTTGAGTCCTACTATGGCTACACCTTC. Translated, it gives CATSRVESYYGYTF.

The genes are TRBV19 and TRBJ1-1; TRBD1 aligns across 10 bases. The ends lost 8 bases at V and 4 bases at J; junction bases unmatched: 13. Germline CDR1 LNHDA, CDR2 SQIVND (reference sequence). The CDR3 extends over 16 amino acids. CDR3 amino acids: CASGLGTGDWFTEAFF. DNA for the CDR3: TGTGCCAGTGGTCTTGGGACAGGGGACTGGTTCACTGAAGCTTTCTTT.

The J gene is TRBJ2-2, the V gene TRBV5-1; unclear D gene. This CDR3 comprises 12 residues. The ends were cut back, 4 bases at V and 3 bases at J, with 4 bases in the middle. Germline loops: CDR1 SGHRS, CDR2 YFSETQ. CDR3 nucleotides: TGCGCCAGCAGCCCTTACACCGGGGAGCTGTTTTTT. The encoded protein is CASSPYTGELFF. Combining the CDR3 with reference TRBV5-1 and TRBJ2-2 gives the whole variable domain KAGVTQTPRYLIKTRGQQVTLSCSPISGHRSVSWYQQTPGQGLQFLFEYFSETQRNKGNFPGRFSGRQFSNSRSEMNVSTLELGDSALYLCASSPYTGELFFGEGSRLTVL.

The chain employs TRBV5-4 and TRBJ2-2; 9 bases agree with TRBD1. This CDR3 comprises 15 residues. The V gene's germline CDR1 is SGHNT and CDR2 YYREEE (reference sequence). J lost 6 bases, V lost 5 bases, and 8 bases had no gene match. The CDR3 loop is CASSSLDRGAGELFF. Written as DNA, the CDR3 is TGTGCCAGCAGTTCCCTCGACAGGGGGGCCGGGGAGCTGTTTTTT.